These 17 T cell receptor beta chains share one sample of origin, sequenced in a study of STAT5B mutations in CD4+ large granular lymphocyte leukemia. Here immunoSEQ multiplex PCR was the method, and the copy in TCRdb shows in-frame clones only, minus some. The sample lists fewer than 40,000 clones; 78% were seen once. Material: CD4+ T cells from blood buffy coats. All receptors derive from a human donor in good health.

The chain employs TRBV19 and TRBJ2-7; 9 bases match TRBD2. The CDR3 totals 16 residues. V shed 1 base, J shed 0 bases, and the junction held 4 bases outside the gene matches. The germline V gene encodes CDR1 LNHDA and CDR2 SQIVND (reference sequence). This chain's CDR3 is CASSIVATSGSYEQYF. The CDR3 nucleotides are TGTGCCAGTAGTATAGTGGCGACTAGCGGCTCCTACGAGCAGTACTTC.

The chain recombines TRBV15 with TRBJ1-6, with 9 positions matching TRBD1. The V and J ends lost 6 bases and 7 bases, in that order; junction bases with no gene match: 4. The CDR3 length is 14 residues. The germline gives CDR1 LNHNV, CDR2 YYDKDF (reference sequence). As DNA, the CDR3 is TGTGCCACCAGAAGGACAGGGGAAAATTCACCCCTCCACTTT. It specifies CATRRTGENSPLHF.

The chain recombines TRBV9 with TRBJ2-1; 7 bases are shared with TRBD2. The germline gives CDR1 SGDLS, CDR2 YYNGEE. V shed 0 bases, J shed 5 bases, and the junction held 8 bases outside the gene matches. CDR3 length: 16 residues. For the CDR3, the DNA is TGTGCCAGCAGCGTAGATCACCGACTAGCTAACAATGAGCAGTTCTTC. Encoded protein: CASSVDHRLANNEQFF.

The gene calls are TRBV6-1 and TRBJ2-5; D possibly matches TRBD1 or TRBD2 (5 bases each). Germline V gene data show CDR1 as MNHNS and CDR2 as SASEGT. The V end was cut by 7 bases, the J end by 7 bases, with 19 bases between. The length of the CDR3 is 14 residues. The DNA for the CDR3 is TGTGCCAGCATAGGGGACGGGCTTGGAGGGACCCAGTACTTC. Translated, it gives CASIGDGLGGTQYF.

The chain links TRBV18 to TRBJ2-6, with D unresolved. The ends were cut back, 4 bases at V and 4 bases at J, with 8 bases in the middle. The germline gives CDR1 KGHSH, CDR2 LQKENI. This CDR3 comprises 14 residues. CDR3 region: CASSLLAGANVLTF. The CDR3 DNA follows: TGTGCCAGCTCACTGCTGGCAGGGGCCAACGTCCTGACTTTC.

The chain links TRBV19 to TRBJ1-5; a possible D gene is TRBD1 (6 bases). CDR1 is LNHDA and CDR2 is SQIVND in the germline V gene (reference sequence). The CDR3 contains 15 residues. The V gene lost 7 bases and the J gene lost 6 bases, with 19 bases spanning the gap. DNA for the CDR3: TGTGCCAGTAAGAATCCGGGGGGCGTTGGTCAGCCCCAGCATTTT. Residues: CASKNPGGVGQPQHF. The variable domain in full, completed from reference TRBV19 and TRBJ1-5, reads DGGITQSPKYLFRKEGQNVTLSCEQNLNHDAMYWYRQDPGQGLRLIYYSQIVNDFQKGDIAEGYSVSREKKESFPLTVTSAQKNPTAFYLCASKNPGGVGQPQHFGDGTRLSIL.

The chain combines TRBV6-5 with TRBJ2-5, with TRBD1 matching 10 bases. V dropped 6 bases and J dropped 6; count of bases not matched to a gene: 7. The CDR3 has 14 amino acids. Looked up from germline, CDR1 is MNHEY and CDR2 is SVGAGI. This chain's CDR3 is CASSPDRGWKTQYF. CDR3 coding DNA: TGTGCCAGCAGCCCGGACAGGGGGTGGAAGACCCAGTACTTC.

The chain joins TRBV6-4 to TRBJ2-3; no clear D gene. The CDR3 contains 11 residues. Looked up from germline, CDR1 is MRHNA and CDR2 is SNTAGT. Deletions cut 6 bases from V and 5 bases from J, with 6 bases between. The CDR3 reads CASRAGDTQYF. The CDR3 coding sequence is TGTGCCAGCAGAGCCGGAGATACGCAGTATTTT.

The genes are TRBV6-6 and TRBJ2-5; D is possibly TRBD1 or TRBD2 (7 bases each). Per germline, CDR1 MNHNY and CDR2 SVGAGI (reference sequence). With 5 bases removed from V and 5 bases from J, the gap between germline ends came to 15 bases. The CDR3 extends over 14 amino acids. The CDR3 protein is CASSQRQGGETQYF. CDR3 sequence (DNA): TGTGCCAGCAGTCAAAGACAGGGAGGGGAGACCCAGTACTTC.

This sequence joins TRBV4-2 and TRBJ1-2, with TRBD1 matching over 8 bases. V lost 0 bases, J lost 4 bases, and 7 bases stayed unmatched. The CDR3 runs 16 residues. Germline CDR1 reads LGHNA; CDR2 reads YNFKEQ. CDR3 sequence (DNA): TGTGCCAGCAGCCAAGATCGAACAGGGGGATTCTATGGCTACACCTTC. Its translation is CASSQDRTGGFYGYTF.

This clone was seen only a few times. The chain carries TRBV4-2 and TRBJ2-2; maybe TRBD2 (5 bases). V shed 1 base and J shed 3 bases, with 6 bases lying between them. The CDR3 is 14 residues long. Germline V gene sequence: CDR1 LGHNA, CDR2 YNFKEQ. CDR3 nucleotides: TGTGCCAGCAGCCAAGCGGGATACACCGGGGAGCTGTTTTTT. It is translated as CASSQAGYTGELFF.

The CDR3 coding sequence is TGTGCCAGCCGCGTCGGAGGAGCGGGGAGTGAGCAGTTCTTC. It encodes CASRVGGAGSEQFF. The rearrangement joins TRBV6-5 to TRBJ2-1; 7 nucleotides line up with TRBD2. The length of the CDR3 is 14 residues. From germline, CDR1 is MNHEY and CDR2 SVGAGI. V lost 8 bases, J lost 9 bases, and 13 bases stayed unmatched.

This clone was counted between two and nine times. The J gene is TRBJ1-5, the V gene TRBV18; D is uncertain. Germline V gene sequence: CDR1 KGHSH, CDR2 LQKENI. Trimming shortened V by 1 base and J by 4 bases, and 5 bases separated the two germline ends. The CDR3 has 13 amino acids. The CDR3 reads CASSPLENQPQHF. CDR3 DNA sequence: TGTGCCAGCTCACCACTCGAAAATCAGCCCCAGCATTTT.

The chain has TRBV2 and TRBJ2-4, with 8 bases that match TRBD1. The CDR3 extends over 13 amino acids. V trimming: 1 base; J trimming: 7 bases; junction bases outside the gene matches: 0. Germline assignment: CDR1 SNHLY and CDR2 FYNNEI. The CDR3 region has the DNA TGTGCCAGCAGTGAAGGGACAGGGAACATTCAGTACTTC. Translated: CASSEGTGNIQYF.

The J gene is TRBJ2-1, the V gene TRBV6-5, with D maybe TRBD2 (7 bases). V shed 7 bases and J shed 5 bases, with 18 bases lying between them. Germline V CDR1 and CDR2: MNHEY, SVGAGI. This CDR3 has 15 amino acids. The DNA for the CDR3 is TGTGCCAGCACCCCTAAGGGGGGGCTCCACAATGAGCAGTTCTTC. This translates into CASTPKGGLHNEQFF.

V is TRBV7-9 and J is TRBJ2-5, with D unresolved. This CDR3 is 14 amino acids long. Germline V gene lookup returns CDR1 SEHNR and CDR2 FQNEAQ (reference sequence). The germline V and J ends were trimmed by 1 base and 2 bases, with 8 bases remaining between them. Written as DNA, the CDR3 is TGTGCCAGCAGCTTAGGTATCTTACAAGAGACCCAGTACTTC. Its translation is CASSLGILQETQYF.

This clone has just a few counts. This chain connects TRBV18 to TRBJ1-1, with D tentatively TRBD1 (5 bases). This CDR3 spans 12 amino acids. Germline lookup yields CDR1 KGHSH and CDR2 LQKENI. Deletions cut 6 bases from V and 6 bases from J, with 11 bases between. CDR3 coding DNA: TGTGCCAGCTCCCGGGACGTCCCTGAAGCTTTCTTT. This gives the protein CASSRDVPEAFF.